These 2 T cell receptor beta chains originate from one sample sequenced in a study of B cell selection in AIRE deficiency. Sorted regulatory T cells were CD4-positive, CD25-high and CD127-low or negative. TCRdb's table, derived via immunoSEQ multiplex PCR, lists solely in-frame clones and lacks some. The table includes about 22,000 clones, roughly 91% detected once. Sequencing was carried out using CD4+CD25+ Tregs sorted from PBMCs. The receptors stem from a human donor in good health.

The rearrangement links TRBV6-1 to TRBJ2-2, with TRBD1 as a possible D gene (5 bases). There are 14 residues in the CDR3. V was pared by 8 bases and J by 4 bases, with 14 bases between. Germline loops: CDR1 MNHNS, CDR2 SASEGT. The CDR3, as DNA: TGTGCCAGCCAGGGTCAGTATGTCACCGGGGAGCTGTTTTTT. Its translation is CASQGQYVTGELFF.

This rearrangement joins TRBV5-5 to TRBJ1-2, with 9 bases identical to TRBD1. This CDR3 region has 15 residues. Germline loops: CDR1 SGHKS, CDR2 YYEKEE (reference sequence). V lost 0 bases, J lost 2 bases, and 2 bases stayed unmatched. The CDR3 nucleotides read TGTGCCAGCAGCTTGGATGGGACAGGGAACTATGGCTACACCTTC. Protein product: CASSLDGTGNYGYTF.